Listed here are 10 T cell receptor beta chains from one sample, sequenced in a study of blood T cell repertoires in COVID-19. Profiled with immunoSEQ multiplex PCR; TCRdb holds only in-frame clones, not every one. The table includes some 190,000 clones, approximately 86% detected once. Source material: peripheral blood. The receptors shown here come from a man between 18 and 29 years old with active or convalescent COVID-19.

The rearrangement joins TRBV14 to TRBJ2-1, with 7 nucleotides matching TRBD2. V was clipped by 2 bases and J by 7 bases; unmatched bases: 8. This CDR3 region has 15 residues. Germline assignment: CDR1 SGHDN and CDR2 FVKESK. CDR3 amino acids: CASSQSGGRKNEQFF. The CDR3 DNA sequence: TGTGCCAGCAGCCAATCCGGCGGGAGAAAGAATGAGCAGTTCTTC.

In its sample, this clone was seen a few times. The V and J genes are TRBV10-1 and TRBJ2-2, with TRBD2 matching over 9 bases. The CDR3 has 18 residues. Looked up from germline, CDR1 is WNHNN and CDR2 is SYGVQD (reference sequence). Losses at the gene ends were 4 bases for V and 5 bases for J; bases not matched to a gene: 14. CDR3 coding DNA: TGCGCCAGCAGTGCTCCTGGTAGCGGGAGAGAGGGGACCGGGGAGCTGTTTTTT. Its translation: CASSAPGSGREGTGELFF.

The V call is TRBV14, the J call TRBJ2-7; D is ambiguous. Trimming removed 0 bases at V and 2 bases at J, with 8 bases between. Germline CDR1 is SGHDN and CDR2 is FVKESK. The CDR3 is made up of 14 amino acids. The CDR3 here is CASSQDGTAYEQYF. The CDR3 DNA follows: TGTGCCAGCAGCCAAGACGGTACAGCCTACGAGCAGTACTTC.

The chain combines TRBV7-9 with TRBJ2-5; TRBD2 might be the D (6 bases). The CDR3 is 14 residues long. The V gene lost 2 bases and the J gene lost 6 bases, with 13 bases spanning the gap. CDR1 is SEHNR and CDR2 is FQNEAQ in the germline V gene (reference sequence). The CDR3 sequence: CASSLSSDAQTQYF. The CDR3 coding sequence is TGTGCCAGCAGCTTATCTAGCGACGCGCAGACCCAGTACTTC.

V usage is TRBV28 and J usage is TRBJ1-1, with a possible D match to TRBD1 (6 bases). V lost 3 bases and J lost 4, with 12 bases in between. The CDR3 loop spans 14 amino acids. Germline assignment: CDR1 MDHEN and CDR2 SYDVKM. CDR3 coding DNA: TGTGCCAGCAGTTTTCAGGGGTGGGGCACTGAAGCTTTCTTT. Its translation is CASSFQGWGTEAFF.

In its sample, this clone was seen a few times. The chain couples TRBV28 to TRBJ1-1; D perhaps matches TRBD1 (6 bases). V was shortened by 5 bases and J by 11 bases, with 21 bases between the two germline ends. Germline V lookup: CDR1 MDHEN, CDR2 SYDVKM. This CDR3 spans 14 amino acids. CDR3 region: CASSPRNTGTKAFF. CDR3 DNA sequence: TGTGCCAGCAGTCCACGAAACACCGGGACAAAGGCTTTCTTT.

The chain combines TRBV15 with TRBJ1-4, with D hard to call. Germline CDR1 reads LNHNV; CDR2 reads YYDKDF (reference sequence). V shed 3 bases and J shed 0 bases, with 14 bases lying between them. CDR3 size: 17 residues. The CDR3 DNA follows: TGTGCCACCAGCAGGGGCAGGTTTGGCACAACTAATGAAAAACTGTTTTTT. Translation: CATSRGRFGTTNEKLFF.

The V gene is TRBV28, the J gene TRBJ2-2, with 7 bases that match TRBD2. The V gene's germline CDR1 is MDHEN and CDR2 SYDVKM. The CDR3 has 16 amino acids. The V and J ends lost 3 bases and 3 bases, in that order; junction bases with no gene match: 7. In nucleotides, the CDR3 is TGTGCCAGCAGTTTCCTCAGCGCGGGGGACACCGGGGAGCTGTTTTTT. It encodes CASSFLSAGDTGELFF.

This chain links TRBV4-2 with TRBJ1-2; 7 bases agree with TRBD1. V trimming: 0 bases; J trimming: 8 bases; junction bases outside the gene matches: 9. In germline, CDR1 is LGHNA, CDR2 YNFKEQ. The CDR3 totals 15 residues. CDR3 sequence reads: CASSQDLRTGAGYTF. CDR3 nucleotide sequence: TGTGCCAGCAGCCAAGATCTTAGGACAGGCGCCGGCTACACCTTC.

On this clone itself: The same CDR3 can be traced to other DNA sequences in this sample. The rearrangement links TRBV11-2 to TRBJ2-7, with D possibly being TRBD1 (6 bases). Germline CDR1 reads SGHAT; CDR2 reads FQNNGV. Between the trimmed V and J ends, which lost 1 base and 1 base, there was a span of 11 bases. The CDR3 has 15 amino acids. CDR3 sequence (DNA): TGTGCCAGCAGCTTAGTTGCAGGGGCTTCCTACGAGCAGTACTTC. This gives the protein CASSLVAGASYEQYF.